Listed here are 32 T cell receptor beta chains from one sample, sequenced in a study of control samples from healthy donors and cancer patients. Generated by immunoSEQ multiplex PCR, the TCRdb table keeps only in-frame clones and is missing some. The repertoire holds over 100,000 clones, with 92% as singletons. Sequencing used blood. All receptors come from a woman aged 45-65 years in good health.

In its sample, this clone was seen a few times. This sequence joins TRBV4-1 and TRBJ1-1; a weak D match, TRBD1 (5 bases). V shed 0 bases and J shed 0 bases, with 5 bases lying between them. The CDR3 runs to 14 residues. Germline values: CDR1 MGHRA, CDR2 YSYEKL. The CDR3 loop is CASSQDRVNTEAFF. In nucleotides, the CDR3 is TGCGCCAGCAGCCAAGACAGGGTGAACACTGAAGCTTTCTTT.

The chain uses TRBV18 and TRBJ2-5, with TRBD1 matching 10 bases. Trimming cost V 2 bases and J 5 bases; bases outside gene matches: 5. Per the germline V gene, CDR1 is KGHSH and CDR2 is LQKENI. This CDR3 spans 15 amino acids. The CDR3 reads CASSPRQGAWETQYF. The CDR3 region has the DNA TGTGCCAGCTCACCAAGACAGGGGGCGTGGGAGACCCAGTACTTC.

The rearrangement links TRBV10-3 to TRBJ1-2; D gene ambiguous. This CDR3 is built from 14 residues. V lost 11 bases, J lost 4 bases, and 20 bases lay in between. Germline V gives CDR1 ENHRY, CDR2 SYGVKD. The DNA of the CDR3 is TGTGCCGCTACCTGGGAGGGTGAGGGCTATGGCTACACCTTC. Encoded protein: CAATWEGEGYGYTF.

The chain recombines TRBV5-1 with TRBJ2-1; D possibly corresponds to TRBD2 (6 bases). The CDR3 sequence is 15 residues long. Deletions cut 3 bases from V and 3 bases from J, with 13 bases between. Germline V gene data show CDR1 as SGHRS and CDR2 as YFSETQ. The CDR3 DNA sequence: TGCGCCAGCAGCTGGGGGGACGGTAACTACAATGAGCAGTTCTTC. As protein: CASSWGDGNYNEQFF.

As for this clone: An end of the junction differs from the germline gene, which may be a read error. The chain recombines TRBV7-7 with TRBJ2-5, with 10 bases that match TRBD2. Germline V gene lookup returns CDR1 SSHAT and CDR2 FNYEAQ (reference sequence). This CDR3 is built from 16 residues. The chain's CDR3 is CASSLVASGSGETQYF. CDR3 nucleotide sequence: TGTGCTAGCAGCTTAGTGGCTAGCGGGAGCGGAGAGACCCAGTACTTC.

V gene TRBV10-3 combines with J gene TRBJ1-5; 8 nucleotides agree with TRBD1. The ends lost 4 bases at V and 4 bases at J; junction bases unmatched: 3. CDR3 length equals 14 residues. Germline V CDR1 and CDR2: ENHRY, SYGVKD. The CDR3 loop reads CAISGTGTNQPQHF. In DNA form, the CDR3 reads TGTGCCATCAGTGGGACAGGGACAAATCAGCCCCAGCATTTT.

This clone was observed a single time. The rearrangement links TRBV4-1 to TRBJ1-2; 7 nucleotides agree with TRBD1. CDR1 and CDR2 (germline): MGHRA, YSYEKL. The junction had 11 bases not matched to a gene; V was cut back by 0 bases and J by 7 bases. This CDR3 has 16 amino acids. The CDR3: CASSQEGRQGYRGYTF. CDR3 DNA: TGCGCCAGCAGCCAAGAGGGCCGACAGGGTTATCGTGGCTACACCTTC.

The rearrangement links TRBV19 to TRBJ1-6, with 10 positions matching TRBD1. V dropped 6 bases and J dropped 6; count of bases not matched to a gene: 5. The CDR3 runs 15 residues. Germline V lookup: CDR1 LNHDA, CDR2 SQIVND (reference sequence). DNA of the CDR3: TGTGCCAGTAGCCCGACAGGGGGCGGTAATTCACCCCTCCACTTT. It specifies CASSPTGGGNSPLHF.

V and J are TRBV28 and TRBJ1-1; D gene unclear. The V and J ends lost 3 bases and 10 bases respectively, with 12 bases between them. Germline V gene data show CDR1 as MDHEN and CDR2 as SYDVKM. This CDR3 comprises 12 residues. CDR3 nucleotides: TGTGCCAGCAGTTTCTCTTCTACGGGAGCTTTCTTT. It specifies CASSFSSTGAFF.

V gene TRBV27 combines with J gene TRBJ2-6; 7 bases line up with TRBD1. The CDR3 runs to 17 residues. With 4 bases clipped from V and 0 bases from J, the junction kept 6 bases outside the gene matches. Germline loops: CDR1 MNHEY, CDR2 SMNVEV (reference sequence). CDR3 DNA: TGTGCCAGCAGTTCAACAGGGGCCCTCTCTGGGGCCAACGTCCTGACTTTC. Its protein product is CASSSTGALSGANVLTF.

The V and J genes are TRBV10-3 and TRBJ1-1; D may be TRBD1 (5 bases). Germline values: CDR1 ENHRY, CDR2 SYGVKD. The germline V and J ends were trimmed by 4 bases and 1 base, with 10 bases remaining between them. This CDR3 has 14 residues. The CDR3 nucleotides are TGTGCCATCAGTGTGGGCAGGGAGAACACTGAAGCTTTCTTT. As protein: CAISVGRENTEAFF.

The chain links TRBV6-2 or TRBV6-3 to TRBJ1-1; D gene unclear. CDR3 length: 13 amino acids. V shed 4 bases and J shed 6 bases, with 12 bases lying between them. Germline loops: CDR1 MNHEY, CDR2 SVGEGT. CDR3: CASSSYSYPEAFF. DNA for the CDR3: TGTGCCAGCAGTTCGTACAGCTATCCTGAAGCTTTCTTT.

V is TRBV3-1 (or the pseudogene TRBV3-2) and J is TRBJ2-1, with 9 bases identical to TRBD2. Germline V gene sequence: CDR1 LGHDT, CDR2 YNNKEL (reference sequence). V trimming: 1 base; J trimming: 8 bases; junction bases outside the gene matches: 6. CDR3 length equals 15 residues. The CDR3 loop is CASSQVSGGSDEQFF. Written as DNA, the CDR3 is TGTGCCAGCAGCCAAGTTAGCGGGGGTTCGGATGAGCAGTTCTTC.

V gene TRBV11-2 combines with J gene TRBJ2-5; 8 bases match TRBD1. The CDR3 extends over 16 amino acids. The germline V gene has CDR1 SGHAT and CDR2 FQNNGV. Unmatched junction bases numbered 9, after V lost 1 base and J lost 5 bases. This CDR3 is CASSLVGQGAYETQYF. The CDR3 coding sequence is TGTGCCAGCAGCTTAGTTGGTCAGGGGGCGTACGAGACCCAGTACTTC.

This chain joins TRBV2 and TRBJ2-7; 7 nucleotides line up with TRBD2. The V segment lost 1 base and the J segment 3 bases; nucleotides outside the gene matches: 6. Germline V gene lookup returns CDR1 SNHLY and CDR2 FYNNEI. There are 15 residues in the CDR3. In nucleotides, the CDR3 is TGTGCCAGCAGTGAAGGGGCGGGAGCCCTCTACGAGCAGTACTTC. This codes for CASSEGAGALYEQYF.

The CDR3 sequence: CASDPGGQPQHF. The CDR3 region has the DNA TGTGCCAGCGACCCTGGGGGTCAGCCCCAGCATTTT. This chain links TRBV6-5 with TRBJ1-5, with D tentatively TRBD1 (5 bases). V lost 8 bases, J lost 6 bases, and 11 bases lay in between. This CDR3 spans 12 amino acids. Per the germline V gene, CDR1 is MNHEY and CDR2 is SVGAGI.

The CDR3 protein is CASSGAGTSLETQYF. For the CDR3, the DNA is TGCGCCAGCAGCGGCGCCGGGACAAGTCTAGAGACCCAGTACTTC. The rearrangement joins TRBV5-1 to TRBJ2-5; possibly TRBD1 for D (6 bases). The CDR3 consists of 15 residues. With 4 bases removed from V and 4 bases from J, the gap between germline ends came to 17 bases. CDR1 SGHRS and CDR2 YFSETQ come from the germline V gene. Looking up the rest from reference TRBV5-1 and TRBJ2-5 gives the full variable domain: KAGVTQTPRYLIKTRGQQVTLSCSPISGHRSVSWYQQTPGQGLQFLFEYFSETQRNKGNFPGRFSGRQFSNSRSEMNVSTLELGDSALYLCASSGAGTSLETQYFGPGTRLLVL.

The genes are TRBV19 and TRBJ1-5; 7 bases match TRBD1. CDR3 length equals 16 residues. J lost 3 bases, V lost 3 bases, and 8 bases had no gene match. CDR1 and CDR2 from the germline V gene are LNHDA and SQIVND (reference sequence). CDR3 sequence reads: CASSMYRDSFNQPQHF. CDR3 in DNA: TGTGCCAGTAGTATGTACCGGGACAGCTTCAATCAGCCCCAGCATTTT.

This clone appeared a single time. The genes are TRBV3-1 (or the pseudogene TRBV3-2) and TRBJ2-3; 8 bases map to TRBD2. Per the germline V gene, CDR1 is LGHDT and CDR2 is YNNKEL (reference sequence). CDR3 size: 17 residues. Losses at the gene ends were 0 bases for V and 2 bases for J; bases not matched to a gene: 7. CDR3 DNA: TGTGCCAGCAGCCAAGATATCAGCGGGGGATCCACAGATACGCAGTATTTT. It is translated as CASSQDISGGSTDTQYF.

The gene calls are TRBV19 and TRBJ2-1, with 11 bases fitting TRBD2. Germline-derived CDR1 and CDR2 are LNHDA and SQIVND (reference sequence). The CDR3 extends over 15 amino acids. The V gene end was trimmed by 5 bases and the J gene end by 6 bases; junction bases not matched to a gene: 6. The CDR3 sequence: CASSGPGLAVNEQFF. CDR3 nucleotides: TGTGCCAGTAGTGGACCGGGACTAGCGGTCAATGAGCAGTTCTTC.

The rearrangement joins TRBV29-1 to TRBJ1-1, with 10 bases fitting TRBD1. V lost 5 bases, J lost 5 bases, and 8 bases stayed unmatched. This CDR3 spans 14 amino acids. Germline V CDR1 and CDR2: SQVTM, ANQGSEA. The DNA of the CDR3 is TGCAGCGTTTGGCGGGACAGGGGCTTTACTGAAGCTTTCTTT. Translated: CSVWRDRGFTEAFF.

The J gene is TRBJ1-6, the V gene TRBV4-2; D gene unclear. V gave up 0 bases and J gave up 0 bases, with 6 bases separating them. This CDR3 is 16 amino acids long. Germline V gives CDR1 LGHNA, CDR2 YNFKEQ. CDR3 sequence reads: CASSQEISSYNSPLHF. Written as DNA, the CDR3 is TGTGCCAGCAGCCAAGAAATTAGCTCCTATAATTCACCCCTCCACTTT.

The chain carries TRBV6-5 and TRBJ1-2, with TRBD1 identical over 7 bases. With V trimmed by 7 bases and J by 8 bases, 7 bases remained unmatched. This CDR3 is built from 12 residues. CDR1 is MNHEY and CDR2 is SVGAGI in the germline V gene. The CDR3 is CASTEGAGGYTF. CDR3 nucleotide sequence: TGTGCCAGCACCGAGGGGGCGGGGGGCTACACCTTC.

The rearrangement uses TRBV5-1 and TRBJ2-7; 8 nucleotides match TRBD1. V lost 0 bases and J lost 0; bases outside the gene matches: 14. The CDR3 loop spans 19 amino acids. CDR1 and CDR2 (germline): SGHRS, YFSETQ. CDR3 sequence reads: CASSLVQTGATPSSYEQYF. In DNA, the CDR3 is TGCGCCAGCAGCTTGGTCCAGACAGGGGCCACCCCCAGCTCCTACGAGCAGTACTTC.

In regard to this clone: A read error may account for a junction end that differs from germline. The chain is built from TRBV18 and TRBJ1-2, with 7 bases fitting TRBD1. The germline V gene encodes CDR1 KGHSH and CDR2 LQKENI. CDR3 length: 14 amino acids. The CDR3 nucleotides read TGTGCCAGCGCACCAAACCGGGACAGAGATGGCTACACCTTC. This gives the protein CASAPNRDRDGYTF.

This CDR3 reads CASSGRSGFNNSPLHF. CDR3 nucleotides: TGTGCCAGCAGCGGCCGGTCCGGGTTTAATAATTCACCCCTCCACTTT. The chain couples TRBV5-7 to TRBJ1-6; the D is unclear. TRBV5-7 is known as an ORF, though its function is uncertain. V lost 4 bases and J lost 5, with 16 bases in between. The CDR3 is 16 amino acids.

This chain links TRBV3-1 (or the pseudogene TRBV3-2) with TRBJ2-1, with D possibly being TRBD2 (6 bases). V was trimmed by 4 bases and J by 6 bases, leaving 16 bases between them. This CDR3 is built from 15 residues. The germline V gene has CDR1 LGHDT and CDR2 YNNKEL (reference sequence). The CDR3 region is CASSPSGAISNEQFF. The CDR3 coding sequence is TGTGCCAGCAGCCCCTCGGGAGCCATCTCCAATGAGCAGTTCTTC.

The chain links TRBV5-1 to TRBJ1-2; no clear D. The CDR3 runs 13 residues. CDR1 and CDR2 (germline): SGHRS, YFSETQ. V was cut by 0 bases and J by 3 bases, with 6 bases left in between. CDR3: CASSLAVDYGYTF. CDR3 nucleotide sequence: TGCGCCAGCAGCTTGGCCGTCGACTATGGCTACACCTTC.

The chain uses TRBV6-5 and TRBJ1-1; tentatively, D is TRBD1 (6 bases). The germline gives CDR1 MNHEY, CDR2 SVGAGI. The CDR3 is 15 amino acids. Deletions cut 3 bases from V and 2 bases from J, with 13 bases between. The CDR3: CASSYSRGRNTEAFF. The DNA of the CDR3 is TGTGCCAGCAGTTATAGTCGGGGGCGCAACACTGAAGCTTTCTTT.

The chain recombines TRBV6-2 or TRBV6-3 with TRBJ1-2; D is perhaps TRBD1 (6 bases). Between the trimmed V and J ends, which lost 5 bases and 3 bases, there was a span of 10 bases. There are 13 residues in the CDR3. The V gene's germline CDR1 is MNHEY and CDR2 SVGEGT. As DNA, the CDR3 is TGTGCCAGCAGTCGGGACAACGACTATGGCTACACCTTC. This gives the protein CASSRDNDYGYTF.

Written as DNA, the CDR3 is TGTGCCAGCAGCCATCTACAGGGGGCCGGTGGCTACACCTTC. Translation: CASSHLQGAGGYTF. This chain links TRBV7-8 with TRBJ1-2; 9 nucleotides match TRBD1. Germline V CDR1 and CDR2: SGHVS, FQNEAQ. V lost 5 bases and J lost 7; bases outside the gene matches: 8. The CDR3 is 14 amino acids.

The genes are TRBV28 and TRBJ2-6, with D tentatively TRBD1 or TRBD2 (6 bases each). The germline V gene has CDR1 MDHEN and CDR2 SYDVKM. This CDR3 spans 16 amino acids. The ends were cut back, 8 bases at V and 0 bases at J, with 14 bases in the middle. The DNA of the CDR3 is TGTGCCAGCTCGAGGGGGGTGACCTCTGGGGCCAACGTCCTGACTTTC. It encodes CASSRGVTSGANVLTF.